This T cell receptor beta chain was retrieved from a study of response to subunit inactivated influenza vaccine. TCRdb re-derived calls from the RT-PCR reads in MiXCR, one entry per CDR3 protein. The table has hundreds of thousands of distinct CDR3 sequences, around 25% seen once. Trimming took 6 bases from V and 6 from J; bases not matched to a gene: 11. The germline V gene encodes CDR1 MNHNS and CDR2 SASEGT. The length of the CDR3 is 15 residues. V usage is TRBV6-1 and J usage is TRBJ1-2; TRBD1 matches at 9 bases. The clonotype was recovered from a man aged 45-65 years who received an inactivated influenza vaccine. The sequencing here drew on CD4+ T cells sorted from PBMCs, taken more than 4 days after vaccination. The CDR3 here is CASRDPGQGGHGYTF. CDR3 in DNA: TGTGCCAGCAGAGATCCGGGACAGGGCGGCCATGGCTACACCTTC.